The 32 T cell receptor beta chains below were found in one sample sequenced in a study of control samples from healthy donors and cancer patients. Repertoires were generated with immunoSEQ multiplex PCR, while TCRdb's copy carries only in-frame clones and drops some. The sample yields more than 95,000 clones, 85% to 95% seen once. The sequenced material came from PBMCs. These receptors came from a man aged 80 or over with head and neck cancer.

This chain joins TRBV4-1 and TRBJ2-7; D is possibly TRBD2 (5 bases). Trimming took off 1 base at V and 10 bases at J, with 14 bases between the two ends. Germline loops: CDR1 MGHRA, CDR2 YSYEKL. The CDR3 totals 13 residues. The CDR3 DNA follows: TGCGCCAGCAGCCAAGCCGCAGGAGGACCTCAGTACTTC. Translating it yields CASSQAAGGPQYF.

The CDR3 loop is CASSSYRRAPDTQYF. The CDR3 region has the DNA TGTGCCAGCAGTTCTTACCGGCGGGCACCGGATACGCAGTATTTT. This chain uses TRBV6-2 or TRBV6-3 with TRBJ2-3; D might be TRBD2 (5 bases). The germline gives CDR1 MNHEY, CDR2 SVGEGT. V lost 4 bases and J 6 bases, leaving 17 bases between the germline ends. This CDR3 has 15 amino acids.

This clone was seen only once. The V and J genes are TRBV12-5 and TRBJ2-7; unclear D gene. The CDR3 is 12 amino acids. Germline values: CDR1 LGHNT, CDR2 FRNRAP. Trimming stripped 5 bases from V and 5 bases from J, with 10 bases between. The CDR3, as DNA: TGTGCTAGTGGTCCCGCAGCCCACGAGCAGTACTTC. It codes for CASGPAAHEQYF.

This chain joins TRBV28 and TRBJ2-1, with D hard to call. Germline lookup yields CDR1 MDHEN and CDR2 SYDVKM. V dropped 3 bases and J dropped 9 bases, with 18 bases sitting between them. This CDR3 has 15 residues. CDR3 bases: TGTGCCAGCAGTTTTGGACCCATAGGCCCAAGTGAGCAGTTCTTC. It specifies CASSFGPIGPSEQFF.

The gene calls are TRBV4-1 and TRBJ2-1; D remains ambiguous. There are 13 residues in the CDR3. Trimming took 1 base from V and 9 from J, leaving 10 bases between them. Germline CDR1 reads MGHRA; CDR2 reads YSYEKL. The CDR3 protein is CASSQVYFPEQFF. CDR3 in DNA: TGCGCCAGCAGCCAAGTATACTTTCCTGAGCAGTTCTTC.

This rearrangement joins TRBV11-2 to TRBJ1-3; 10 bases are a match to TRBD1. Germline V gives CDR1 SGHAT, CDR2 FQNNGV. CDR3 size: 18 residues. The ends lost 1 base at V and 0 bases at J; junction bases unmatched: 6. This CDR3 reads CASSLVGDRGLSGNTIYF. CDR3 bases: TGTGCCAGCAGCTTAGTGGGGGACAGGGGCCTCTCTGGAAACACCATATATTTT.

The chain links TRBV19 to TRBJ1-1; TRBD1 might be the D (5 bases). Deletions cut 10 bases from V and 1 base from J, with 10 bases between. CDR3 length: 12 residues. The germline V gene has CDR1 LNHDA and CDR2 SQIVND (reference sequence). CDR3 in amino acids: CATRRGNTEAFF. In nucleotides, the CDR3 is TGTGCCACCAGGAGGGGGAACACTGAAGCTTTCTTT.

The rearrangement uses TRBV12-3 or TRBV12-4 and TRBJ1-2, with 7 bases aligning to TRBD1. The CDR3 has 13 amino acids. V shed 6 bases and J 4 bases; nucleotides not matched to a gene: 5. CDR3 sequence reads: CASSPDRAYGYTF. DNA for the CDR3: TGTGCCAGCAGCCCAGACAGGGCCTATGGCTACACCTTC.

The chain links TRBV6-5 to TRBJ2-3; D assignment may be TRBD1 or TRBD2 (5 bases each). Between the trimmed V and J ends, which lost 10 bases and 6 bases, there was a span of 20 bases. Germline CDR1 reads MNHEY; CDR2 reads SVGAGI. This CDR3 has 14 amino acids. CDR3 amino acids: CAIHPGTTLDTQYF. CDR3 nucleotides: TGTGCCATCCACCCCGGGACCACCCTGGATACGCAGTATTTT.

The genes are TRBV3-1 (or the pseudogene TRBV3-2) and TRBJ2-7, with unresolved D. This CDR3 comprises 15 residues. CDR1 and CDR2 from the germline V gene are LGHDT and YNNKEL (reference sequence). V was clipped by 1 base and J by 6 bases, with 16 bases between them. CDR3 nucleotide sequence: TGTGCCAGCAGCCAAGGGCCCCCTCTTGGGATCGAGCAGTACTTC. Translation gives CASSQGPPLGIEQYF.

CDR3: CASSLNRFLYTF. CDR3 sequence (DNA): TGTGCCAGCAGCCTTAACAGGTTTCTCTACACCTTC. V gene TRBV7-9 combines with J gene TRBJ1-2; tentatively, D is TRBD1 (5 bases). Trimming cost V 5 bases and J 10 bases, with 14 bases left between them. This CDR3 contains 12 residues. CDR1 is SEHNR and CDR2 is FQNEAQ in the germline V gene (reference sequence).

The genes are TRBV5-4 and TRBJ2-7, with 7 nucleotides matching TRBD1. The CDR3 runs 13 residues. The V and J ends lost 0 bases and 3 bases, in that order; junction bases with no gene match: 0. Germline-derived CDR1 and CDR2 are SGHNT and YYREEE (reference sequence). CDR3 region: CASSLGTGYEQYF. The DNA of the CDR3 is TGTGCCAGCAGCTTGGGGACAGGCTACGAGCAGTACTTC.

J is TRBJ1-6 and V is TRBV15; no reliable D call. Germline lookup yields CDR1 LNHNV and CDR2 YYDKDF (reference sequence). This CDR3 contains 12 residues. V was cut by 4 bases and J by 7 bases, with 5 bases left in between. CDR3 sequence: CATSNWNSPLHF. Written as DNA, the CDR3 is TGTGCCACCAGCAATTGGAATTCACCCCTCCACTTT.

This sequence joins TRBV30 and TRBJ2-6; D remains ambiguous. Looked up from germline, CDR1 is GTSNPN and CDR2 is SVGIG (reference sequence). V lost 3 bases and J 0 bases, leaving 3 bases between the germline ends. The CDR3 loop spans 13 amino acids. DNA of the CDR3: TGTGCCTGGAGGGGCTCTGGGGCCAACGTCCTGACTTTC. Translation: CAWRGSGANVLTF.

CDR3 residues: CASSWAAGETQYF. The CDR3 DNA reads TGCGCCAGCAGCTGGGCGGCTGGGGAGACCCAGTACTTC. The chain employs TRBV5-1 and TRBJ2-5, with D hard to call. CDR3 length: 13 amino acids. Trimming removed 3 bases at V and 5 bases at J, with 11 bases between. Germline CDR1 reads SGHRS; CDR2 reads YFSETQ.

This rearrangement joins TRBV2 to TRBJ1-2; D is ambiguous. V lost 2 bases and J lost 5, with 9 bases in between. The CDR3 runs to 13 residues. Germline loops: CDR1 SNHLY, CDR2 FYNNEI. The CDR3 sequence is CASSETPGYGYTF. The CDR3 DNA reads as TGTGCCAGCAGTGAAACCCCCGGGTATGGCTACACCTTC.

The rearrangement joins TRBV27 to TRBJ2-1; 8 positions match TRBD2. V dropped 4 bases and J dropped 5; count of bases not matched to a gene: 7. There are 15 residues in the CDR3. Germline V gene data show CDR1 as MNHEY and CDR2 as SMNVEV (reference sequence). As DNA, the CDR3 is TGTGCCAGCAGTTCTACTAGCGGAAGAAACAATGAGCAGTTCTTC. The encoded protein is CASSSTSGRNNEQFF.

This chain uses TRBV19 with TRBJ1-2; TRBD1 is a possible D gene (6 bases). The CDR3 consists of 12 residues. CDR1 and CDR2 from the germline V gene are LNHDA and SQIVND (reference sequence). The V gene lost 6 bases and the J gene lost 5 bases, with 10 bases spanning the gap. Here the CDR3 reads CASRFTGYGYTF. The CDR3 region has the DNA TGTGCCAGTAGATTCACAGGGTATGGCTACACCTTC.

This rearrangement joins TRBV12-3 or TRBV12-4 to TRBJ1-2; no reliable D call. Trimming took off 6 bases at V and 4 bases at J, with 12 bases between the two ends. This CDR3 has 13 amino acids. CDR3 bases: TGTGCCAGCAGCCGAGGACTTAGCTATGGCTACACCTTC. It is translated as CASSRGLSYGYTF.

The V call is TRBV11-2, the J call TRBJ1-2; no clear D gene. The V and J ends lost 5 bases and 8 bases respectively, with 12 bases between them. Germline CDR1 and CDR2: SGHAT and FQNNGV. CDR3 length equals 12 residues. The CDR3 region has the DNA TGTGCCAGCAGCCCCGGCGGGGTCGGCTACACCTTC. Translation: CASSPGGVGYTF. The variable domain in full, with the rest retrieved from reference TRBV11-2 and TRBJ1-2, is EAGVAQSPRYKIIEKRQSVAFWCNPISGHATLYWYQQILGQGPKLLIQFQNNGVVDDSQLPKDRFSAERLKGVDSTLKIQPAKLEDSAVYLCASSPGGVGYTFGSGTRLTVV.

This rearrangement joins TRBV30 to TRBJ2-5, with TRBD1 matching 7 bases. V shed 5 bases, J shed 12 bases, and the junction held 15 bases outside the gene matches. Germline V CDR1 and CDR2: GTSNPN, SVGIG (reference sequence). The CDR3 has 13 residues. CDR3 protein: CAWARGGDGEKYF. CDR3 nucleotide sequence: TGTGCCTGGGCTCGAGGGGGCGACGGCGAGAAGTACTTC. Supplemented by reference TRBV30 and TRBJ2-5, the full variable domain reads SQTIHQWPATLVQPVGSPLSLECTVEGTSNPNLYWYRQAAGRGLQLLFYSVGIGQISSEVPQNLSASRPQDRQFILSSKKLLLSDSGFYLCAWARGGDGEKYFGPGTRLLVL.

The chain joins TRBV4-1 to TRBJ2-7, with 13 positions matching TRBD2. The CDR3 consists of 14 residues. In germline, CDR1 is MGHRA, CDR2 YSYEKL. V lost 2 bases, J lost 9 bases, and 4 bases stayed unmatched. The CDR3 region is CASSQLLAGGVQYF. In nucleotides, the CDR3 is TGCGCCAGCAGCCAACTACTAGCGGGGGGGGTGCAGTACTTC.

In nucleotides, the CDR3 is TGCGCCAGCGGAATGACCCACCCCGGGACAGGGAGGAACACTGAAGCTTTCTTT. Translation gives CASGMTHPGTGRNTEAFF. The V gene is TRBV5-1, the J gene TRBJ1-1; 9 nucleotides line up with TRBD1. The length of the CDR3 is 18 residues. Germline V lookup: CDR1 SGHRS, CDR2 YFSETQ. V gave up 7 bases and J gave up 1 base; unmatched junction bases: 17.

This sequence joins TRBV19 and TRBJ2-1, with D unclear. Germline V gives CDR1 LNHDA, CDR2 SQIVND (reference sequence). CDR3 length: 14 residues. V lost 6 bases to trimming and J lost 1 base, with 10 bases between them. The CDR3 sequence: CASRSDLSYNEQFF. The CDR3 DNA sequence: TGTGCCAGTAGGTCCGACCTATCCTACAATGAGCAGTTCTTC. Combining the CDR3 with reference TRBV19 and TRBJ2-1 gives the whole variable domain DGGITQSPKYLFRKEGQNVTLSCEQNLNHDAMYWYRQDPGQGLRLIYYSQIVNDFQKGDIAEGYSVSREKKESFPLTVTSAQKNPTAFYLCASRSDLSYNEQFFGPGTRLTVL.

DNA of the CDR3: TGCGCCAGCAGCTTGGGGGCGACCGTTTACGAGCAGTACTTC. It translates to CASSLGATVYEQYF. The rearrangement uses TRBV5-1 and TRBJ2-7; no definite D call. The CDR3 has 14 amino acids. In germline, CDR1 is SGHRS, CDR2 YFSETQ. Trimming shortened V by 0 bases and J by 4 bases, and 11 bases separated the two germline ends.

The chain uses TRBV3-1 (or the pseudogene TRBV3-2) and TRBJ1-3; D is uncertain. CDR3 length: 13 amino acids. Per the germline V gene, CDR1 is LGHDT and CDR2 is YNNKEL (reference sequence). V was clipped by 1 base and J by 4 bases, with 5 bases between them. CDR3 amino acids: CASSQVRGNTIYF. In nucleotides, the CDR3 is TGTGCCAGCAGCCAAGTAAGGGGAAACACCATATATTTT.

The chain couples TRBV5-1 to TRBJ1-1; 11 bases map to TRBD1. Germline assignment: CDR1 SGHRS and CDR2 YFSETQ. V was pared by 6 bases and J by 5 bases, with 3 bases of the junction left unmatched. The CDR3 loop spans 13 amino acids. The CDR3 coding sequence is TGCGCCAGCACCGGACAGGGGGCAACTGAAGCTTTCTTT. Protein sequence: CASTGQGATEAFF. Based on the CDR3 plus reference TRBV5-1 and TRBJ1-1, the full variable domain is KAGVTQTPRYLIKTRGQQVTLSCSPISGHRSVSWYQQTPGQGLQFLFEYFSETQRNKGNFPGRFSGRQFSNSRSEMNVSTLELGDSALYLCASTGQGATEAFFGQGTRLTVV.

The rearrangement links TRBV2 to TRBJ2-5; 8 nucleotides line up with TRBD2. There are 14 residues in the CDR3. Looked up from germline, CDR1 is SNHLY and CDR2 is FYNNEI. V shed 3 bases and J 7 bases; nucleotides not matched to a gene: 7. The CDR3 sequence is CASSEVAGLGTQYF. The CDR3 bases are TGTGCCAGCAGTGAGGTAGCGGGACTGGGGACCCAGTACTTC.

This clone was picked up one time. The chain recombines TRBV30 with TRBJ1-2; no definite D call. CDR3 length: 14 residues. The V end was cut by 2 bases, the J end by 5 bases, with 15 bases between. CDR1 is GTSNPN and CDR2 is SVGIG in the germline V gene (reference sequence). The CDR3 nucleotides read TGTGCCTGGAGTTTGGGCAGGAAGATTTATGGCTACACCTTC. Protein sequence: CAWSLGRKIYGYTF.

This chain connects TRBV30 to TRBJ2-7, with D maybe TRBD1 (5 bases). Germline V lookup: CDR1 GTSNPN, CDR2 SVGIG (reference sequence). The CDR3 runs to 12 residues. V lost 1 base and J 5 bases, leaving 9 bases between the germline ends. The CDR3 nucleotides are TGTGCCTGGAGTGCGGGCAGGGACGAGCAGTACTTC. This encodes CAWSAGRDEQYF.

This clone was recorded once. The rearrangement links TRBV9 to TRBJ1-6; TRBD1 matches at 10 bases. The CDR3 has 16 residues. The ends lost 3 bases at V and 8 bases at J; junction bases unmatched: 8. Germline CDR1 is SGDLS and CDR2 is YYNGEE. For the CDR3, the DNA is TGTGCCAGCAGCGCCCGGGCCGGGACAGGGGATTCACCCCTCCACTTT. It codes for CASSARAGTGDSPLHF.

This rearrangement joins TRBV9 to TRBJ2-5; tentatively, D is TRBD2 (6 bases). V lost 3 bases and J lost 2, with 20 bases in between. Per the germline V gene, CDR1 is SGDLS and CDR2 is YYNGEE. The CDR3 is made up of 17 amino acids. CDR3 region: CASSADPSRDFQETQYF. CDR3 coding DNA: TGTGCCAGCAGCGCAGACCCTTCCCGGGACTTTCAAGAGACCCAGTACTTC.